Shown below are 6 T cell receptor beta chains from a single sample sequenced in a study of spatial heterogeneity in lung cancer. General observations from the study: Tumor mutation counts were tracked by expanded intratumoral alpha and beta TCR counts.

No antigen has been assigned to these receptors. TCRdb passed the 5' RACE reads through MiXCR, listing each CDR3 protein once. The data contain about 320 distinct CDR3 sequences, roughly 29% of them singletons. The time point here: sample taken at primary tumor resection. Sequenced here: lung tumor tissue, sampled at surgery. These receptors all stem from a male donor with early-stage non-small cell lung cancer.

As to this clonotype: A clone one base away is much larger, so this may be a read error. Within a library made for alpha chains, this beta chain is off target, and its count is uninformative. The chain carries TRBV24-1 and TRBJ2-5, with D perhaps matching TRBD2 (6 bases). Looked up from germline, CDR1 is KGHDR and CDR2 is SFDVKD. The CDR3 is made up of 14 amino acids. The CDR3 protein is CATSGEEYHETQYF. The CDR3 region has the DNA TGTGCCACCAGTGGGGAGGAGTACCATGAGACCCAGTACTTC.

Details on this clonotype: In a library made to pick up alpha chains, this beta chain is a stray read with a size that means little. The chain links TRBV28 to TRBJ2-7, with TRBD1 as a possible D gene (5 bases). Germline CDR1 MDHEN, CDR2 SYDVKM. The length of the CDR3 is 14 residues. Trimming shortened V by 2 bases and J by 3 bases, and 11 bases separated the two germline ends. CDR3 sequence (DNA): TGTGCCAGCAGTTTAACGGCCAGGGTCTACGAGCAGTACTTC. It encodes CASSLTARVYEQYF.

As for this clonotype: This beta chain is a stray sequence in a library constructed for alpha chains; its clone size is not meaningful. The chain combines TRBV20-1 with TRBJ2-5; D possibly uses TRBD1 or TRBD2 (6 bases each). From germline, CDR1 is DFQATT and CDR2 SNEGSKA (reference sequence). Trimming took 6 bases from V and 5 from J, leaving 19 bases between them. This CDR3 comprises 14 residues. This CDR3 is CSADPNRRGETQYF. The CDR3 DNA reads as TGCAGTGCAGACCCTAATCGGAGGGGGGAGACCCAGTACTTC.

Regarding this clonotype: Within a library made for alpha chains, this beta chain is off target, and its count is uninformative. The rearrangement joins TRBV2 to TRBJ2-1; tentatively, D is TRBD1 (6 bases). V lost 6 bases and J 1 base, leaving 16 bases between the germline ends. CDR1 is SNHLY and CDR2 is FYNNEI in the germline V gene. The CDR3 consists of 16 residues. CDR3 sequence (DNA): TGTGCCAGCAGGCTCGAGGGGGTCGGGTCCTACAATGAGCAGTTCTTC. Translation: CASRLEGVGSYNEQFF.

This clonotype has just a few counts. This beta chain was picked up by a library intended for alpha chains and is off target, so its count carries little meaning. This rearrangement joins TRBV7-3 to TRBJ2-1; no clear D gene. The germline gives CDR1 SGHTA, CDR2 FQGTGA. The germline V and J ends were trimmed by 4 bases and 0 bases, with 10 bases remaining between them. The CDR3 consists of 15 residues. In nucleotides, the CDR3 is TGTGCCAGCAGCTCGAGCCCCAGCTCCTACAATGAGCAGTTCTTC. It specifies CASSSSPSSYNEQFF. Together with reference TRBV7-3 and TRBJ2-1, the CDR3 gives the full variable domain: GAGVSQTPSNKVTEKGKYVELRCDPISGHTALYWYRQSLGQGPEFLIYFQGTGAADDSGLPNDRFFAVRPEGSVSTLKIQRTERGDSAVYLCASSSSPSSYNEQFFGPGTRLTVL.

A remark on this clonotype: This beta chain is a stray read from a library made for alpha chains; its abundance is not meaningful. This chain uses TRBV9 with TRBJ1-5, with D unclear. Trimming stripped 0 bases from V and 7 bases from J, with 14 bases between. Looked up from germline, CDR1 is SGDLS and CDR2 is YYNGEE. The CDR3 consists of 15 residues. The CDR3 sequence is CASSVDGSIGQPQHF. CDR3 coding DNA: TGTGCCAGCAGCGTAGACGGCAGTATAGGCCAGCCCCAGCATTTT.